The entry below describes one T cell receptor (beta chain). CDR3 length equals 15 residues. Germline values: CDR1 ENHRY, CDR2 SYGVKD. J gave up 2 bases and V 0 bases, and 0 bases lay outside the gene matches. The record originates from a study of blood T cell repertoires in COVID-19. Whole-study context: The study drew acute and convalescent COVID-19 samples from the United States, Italy and Spain. T cells, B-cell-depleted T cells, or PBMCs supplied cDNA or gDNA.

Measured with immunoSEQ multiplex PCR; TCRdb has only the in-frame clones, and not every one. The data contain some 120,000 clones, approximately 77% of them singletons. J is TRBJ2-7 and V is TRBV10-3; the match to TRBD1 covers 11 bases. This TCR was recovered from a man older than 75 with acute or convalescent COVID-19. Specimen: peripheral blood. CDR3 nucleotides: TGTGCCATCAGTGAGTCGGGACAGGGGGCCTACGAGCAGTACTTC. Protein product: CAISESGQGAYEQYF.